This T cell receptor beta chain was captured by sequencing in a study of T cells in Graves' hyperthyroidism and ophthalmopathy. Study results and caveats: Blood also held most thyroid clonotypes expanded beyond 0.001.

A remark on this clonotype: Antigen unknown.

Patients aged 18 to 65 had newly diagnosed hyperthyroidism that had lasted under 2 months. Diagnoses were established using clinical symptoms, serum thyroxine and TRAb, thyroid ultrasound and orbital computed tomography. The PBMCs were taken from less than 11 ml of fresh peripheral blood. TCR beta CDR3 regions were amplified from RNA transcripts. Primed by the HTBI set, a first-round RT-PCR was run on the TCR CDR3. TCRdb called the multiplex PCR reads again in MiXCR, with one record for every CDR3 protein. The sample has roughly 300,000 distinct CDR3 sequences, under 25% seen once; the top ten hold roughly 52%. The length of the CDR3 is 16 residues. J was trimmed by 3 bases and V by 3 bases; bases with no gene match: 5. Germline CDR1 is DFQATT and CDR2 is SNEGSKA (reference sequence).

The sample consisted of blood. The receptor comes from a woman in her forties or fifties with Graves' hyperthyroidism. V is TRBV20-1 and J is TRBJ2-7; 16 nucleotides match TRBD2. The CDR3 DNA follows: TGCAGTGCTAGTGGGACTAGCGGGGGGGCTTTCTACGAGCAGTACTTC. Its translation: CSASGTSGGAFYEQYF.